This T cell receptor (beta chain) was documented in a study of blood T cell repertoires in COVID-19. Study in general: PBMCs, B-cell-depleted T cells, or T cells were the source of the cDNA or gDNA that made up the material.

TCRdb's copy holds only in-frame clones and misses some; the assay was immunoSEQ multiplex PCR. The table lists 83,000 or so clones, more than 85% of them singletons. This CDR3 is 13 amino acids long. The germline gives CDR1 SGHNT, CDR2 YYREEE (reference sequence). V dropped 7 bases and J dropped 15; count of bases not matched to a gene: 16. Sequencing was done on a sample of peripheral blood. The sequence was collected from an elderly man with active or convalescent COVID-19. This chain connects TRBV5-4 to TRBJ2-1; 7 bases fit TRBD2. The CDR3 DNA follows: TGTGCCAGCGGGACTAACCATCGACCCTATCCGTTCTTC. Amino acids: CASGTNHRPYPFF.